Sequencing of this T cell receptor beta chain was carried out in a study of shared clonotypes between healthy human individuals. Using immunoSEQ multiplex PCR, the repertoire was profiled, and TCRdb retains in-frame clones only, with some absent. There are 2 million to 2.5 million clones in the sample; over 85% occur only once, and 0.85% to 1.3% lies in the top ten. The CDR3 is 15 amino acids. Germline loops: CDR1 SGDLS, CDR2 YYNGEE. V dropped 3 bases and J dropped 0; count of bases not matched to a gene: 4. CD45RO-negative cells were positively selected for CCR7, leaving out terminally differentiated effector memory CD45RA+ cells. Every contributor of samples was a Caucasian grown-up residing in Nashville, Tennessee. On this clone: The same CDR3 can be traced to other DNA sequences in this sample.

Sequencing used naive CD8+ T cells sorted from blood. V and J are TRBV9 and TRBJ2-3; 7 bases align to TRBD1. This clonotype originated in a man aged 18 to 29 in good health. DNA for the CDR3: TGTGCCAGCAGCGCTCGGGACAGAAGCACAGATACGCAGTATTTT. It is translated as CASSARDRSTDTQYF.